Presented here are 8 T cell receptor beta chains from one specimen sequenced in a study of T-cell memory formation after mild COVID-19. TCRdb ran MiXCR on the 5' RACE reads and lists one entry per CDR3 protein. The sample lists hundreds of thousands of distinct CDR3 sequences, less than 25% seen once, with under 8.5% in the top ten. Specimen: PBMCs or a T cell subset sorted from them (not recorded which). The origin of the receptors is an adult woman who had mild COVID-19 (a few samples of this study predate the infection). Cell type and time point are not known.

The chain uses TRBV3-1 and TRBJ2-1, with TRBD1 identical over 11 bases. Looked up from germline, CDR1 is LGHDT and CDR2 is YNNKEL (reference sequence). CDR3 length: 19 amino acids. J lost 0 bases, V lost 4 bases, and 11 bases had no gene match. The CDR3 DNA sequence: TGTGCCAGCAGCCCCGGACAGGGGGCCAACCTCCGCTCCTACAATGAGCAGTTCTTC. Its protein is CASSPGQGANLRSYNEQFF.

This clonotype was counted only a few times. The chain combines TRBV7-9 with TRBJ1-3; no definite D call. The CDR3 totals 16 residues. Trimming stripped 5 bases from V and 2 bases from J, with 16 bases between. The germline gives CDR1 SEHNR, CDR2 FQNEAQ (reference sequence). The CDR3 protein is CASSPYGRQTGNTIYF. The DNA for the CDR3 is TGTGCCAGCAGCCCCTACGGCCGCCAAACTGGAAACACCATATATTTT.

About this clonotype itself: One end of the junction varies from germline; a read error may be responsible. The chain carries TRBV30 and TRBJ1-5; 11 bases match TRBD1. This CDR3 contains 16 residues. Looked up from germline, CDR1 is GTSNPN and CDR2 is SVGIG (reference sequence). The CDR3 is CAWGTSGTGGSQPQHF. The CDR3 nucleotides are TGCGCCTGGGGAACTTCCGGGACAGGGGGATCTCAGCCCCAGCATTTT. The variable domain in full, completed from reference TRBV30 and TRBJ1-5, reads SQTIHQWPATLVQPVGSPLSLECTVEGTSNPNLYWYRQAAGRGLQLLFYSVGIGQISSEVPQNLSASRPQDRQFILSSKKLLLSDSGFYLCAWGTSGTGGSQPQHFGDGTRLSIL.

This clonotype appeared many times. The chain combines TRBV12-3 or TRBV12-4 with TRBJ2-5; D gene unclear. This CDR3 has 13 residues. The V end was cut by 3 bases, the J end by 5 bases, with 10 bases between. In DNA, the CDR3 is TGTGCCAGCAGTTTTGGGCGTCGGGAGACCCAGTACTTC. Protein: CASSFGRRETQYF.

There are a few counts of this clonotype. V gene TRBV7-2 combines with J gene TRBJ2-1; 7 bases are a match to TRBD1. V shed 5 bases and J 3 bases; nucleotides not matched to a gene: 7. CDR1 and CDR2 from the germline V gene are SGHTA and FQGNSA. This CDR3 has 15 residues. The CDR3: CASSTTGQSYNEQFF. The CDR3 region has the DNA TGTGCCAGCAGCACTACGGGACAGAGCTACAATGAGCAGTTCTTC.

This clonotype was seen a handful of times. The chain carries TRBV9 and TRBJ1-1; maybe TRBD1 (5 bases). Trimming pared 3 bases from V and 0 bases from J, leaving 18 bases between. CDR1 is SGDLS, CDR2 YYNGEE, per germline. The CDR3 has 17 amino acids. The CDR3 DNA reads as TGTGCCAGCAGCGCCACCGGGACCAGGATGGTGAACACTGAAGCTTTCTTT. Residues: CASSATGTRMVNTEAFF.

This clonotype has just a few counts. The chain recombines TRBV9 with TRBJ1-1; D gene uncertain. Trimming pared 0 bases from V and 1 base from J, leaving 13 bases between. This CDR3 spans 16 amino acids. Germline V gene data show CDR1 as SGDLS and CDR2 as YYNGEE. The CDR3 here is CASSVVAGIENTEAFF. For the CDR3, the DNA is TGTGCCAGCAGCGTAGTGGCCGGTATCGAGAACACTGAAGCTTTCTTT.

This clonotype was counted between two and nine times. This rearrangement joins TRBV27 to TRBJ2-3; 8 nucleotides agree with TRBD1. Per the germline V gene, CDR1 is MNHEY and CDR2 is SMNVEV (reference sequence). This CDR3 contains 15 residues. Trimming cost V 4 bases and J 3 bases; bases outside gene matches: 6. The CDR3 region has the DNA TGTGCCAGCAGTTCGGGACAGGTTCTGACAGATACGCAGTATTTT. Amino acids: CASSSGQVLTDTQYF.